A single sample gave rise to the 11 T cell receptor beta chains below, sequenced in a study of tumor-infiltrating lymphocytes in localized non-small cell lung cancer. Here immunoSEQ multiplex PCR was the method, and the copy in TCRdb shows in-frame clones only, minus some. The table includes some 2,600 clones, about 60% detected once. Sequenced: uninvolved lung tissue not adjacent to the tumor. The receptors here all came from a human donor with non-small cell lung cancer.

In this sample, this clone turned up a few times. The CDR3, as DNA: TGCAGCGTTGACAGTAGCGGTAACACCGGGGAGCTGTTTTTT. Translated: CSVDSSGNTGELFF. The rearrangement links TRBV29-1 to TRBJ2-2, with TRBD2 as a possible D gene (6 bases). Germline CDR1 SQVTM, CDR2 ANQGSEA. The CDR3 extends over 14 amino acids. With 3 bases removed from V and 2 bases from J, the gap between germline ends came to 10 bases.

The chain joins TRBV11-2 to TRBJ2-7; 16 bases line up with TRBD2. The CDR3 is 19 residues long. Germline trimming cut 5 bases from V and 6 bases from J; bases unmatched to any gene: 16. CDR1 and CDR2 from the germline V gene are SGHAT and FQNNGV. The CDR3 here is CASSVQVPGLAGGPSEQYF. The CDR3, as DNA: TGTGCCAGCAGCGTACAGGTCCCGGGACTAGCGGGAGGGCCGAGCGAGCAGTACTTC.

This clone was seen more than once but under ten times. The rearrangement uses TRBV5-1 and TRBJ2-4, with D possibly being TRBD2 (6 bases). V lost 3 bases and J 5 bases, leaving 9 bases between the germline ends. Germline-derived CDR1 and CDR2 are SGHRS and YFSETQ. The CDR3 runs to 13 residues. Written as DNA, the CDR3 is TGCGCCAGCAGCTCCGGGACTCAAAACATTCAGTACTTC. This sequence encodes CASSSGTQNIQYF.

There are a few counts of this clone. The rearrangement links TRBV6-4 to TRBJ2-3; 9 bases are shared with TRBD2. The CDR3 has 15 residues. J gave up 4 bases and V 4 bases, and 6 bases lay outside the gene matches. Germline loops: CDR1 MRHNA, CDR2 SNTAGT. The CDR3 loop is CASSGVAGESDTQYF. The CDR3 region has the DNA TGTGCCAGCAGTGGGGTAGCGGGAGAATCAGATACGCAGTATTTT.

The genes are TRBV6-5 and TRBJ2-1, with TRBD2 matching over 12 bases. The germline V gene has CDR1 MNHEY and CDR2 SVGAGI. CDR3 length: 14 residues. The J segment lost 7 bases and the V segment lost 5 bases, leaving 3 bases of the junction unmatched. CDR3 region: CASSHGLAGNEQFF. CDR3 coding DNA: TGTGCCAGCAGTCACGGACTAGCGGGGAATGAGCAGTTCTTC.

The chain has TRBV9 and TRBJ2-1; 11 nucleotides align to TRBD2. Trimming at V came to 2 bases and at J to 10 bases, leaving 11 bases not matched to a gene. Germline CDR1 SGDLS, CDR2 YYNGEE. This CDR3 has 16 residues. CDR3 amino acids: CASSVSGTSGSMEQFF. The CDR3 nucleotides read TGTGCCAGCAGCGTGTCCGGGACTAGCGGTTCGATGGAGCAGTTCTTC. Full variable domain (rest looked up from reference TRBV9 and TRBJ2-1): DSGVTQTPKHLITATGQRVTLRCSPRSGDLSVYWYQQSLDQGLQFLIQYYNGEERAKGNILERFSAQQFPDLHSELNLSSLELGDSALYFCASSVSGTSGSMEQFFGPGTRLTVL.

The V and J genes are TRBV19 and TRBJ1-2, with 8 bases aligning to TRBD1. This CDR3 comprises 12 residues. CDR1 and CDR2 from the germline V gene are LNHDA and SQIVND (reference sequence). The V gene end was trimmed by 11 bases and the J gene end by 7 bases; junction bases not matched to a gene: 9. CDR3 sequence reads: CACGQGGSGYTF. CDR3 DNA sequence: TGTGCCTGTGGACAGGGAGGGAGTGGCTACACCTTC.

The V gene is TRBV6-5, the J gene TRBJ2-5; possibly TRBD1 for D (5 bases). The V and J ends lost 6 bases and 5 bases respectively, with 19 bases between them. CDR1 and CDR2 from the germline V gene are MNHEY and SVGAGI. This CDR3 contains 15 residues. CDR3 sequence (DNA): TGTGCCAGCAGCCCCCTCCCCAGGGTGTGGGAGACCCAGTACTTC. It is translated as CASSPLPRVWETQYF.

The chain has TRBV9 and TRBJ2-1; D is undetermined. The V gene's germline CDR1 is SGDLS and CDR2 YYNGEE. This CDR3 has 14 amino acids. V was trimmed by 0 bases and J by 2 bases, leaving 6 bases between them. The CDR3 nucleotides are TGTGCCAGCAGCGTAGCCGAGACCTACAATGAGCAGTTCTTC. This translates into CASSVAETYNEQFF.

This chain connects TRBV9 to TRBJ2-3; 9 bases match TRBD2. CDR1 and CDR2 (germline): SGDLS, YYNGEE. This CDR3 comprises 14 residues. The V gene end was trimmed by 3 bases and the J gene end by 4 bases; junction bases not matched to a gene: 3. CDR3 nucleotides: TGTGCCAGCAGCGGTAGCGGGAGCGCAGATACGCAGTATTTT. Translation: CASSGSGSADTQYF.

This clone appeared a single time. The chain combines TRBV27 with TRBJ1-5; D is possibly TRBD1 (5 bases). The germline V gene has CDR1 MNHEY and CDR2 SMNVEV (reference sequence). The CDR3 has 12 amino acids. With 6 bases removed from V and 7 bases from J, the gap between germline ends came to 10 bases. The CDR3 sequence is CASSTGPQPQHF. The CDR3 DNA reads as TGTGCCAGCAGCACAGGACCCCAGCCCCAGCATTTT.